This passage covers 21 T cell receptor beta chains from one sample sequenced in a study of T-cell reconstitution after alpha-beta-depleted transplantation in children. Library preparation (for TCRbeta) was performed with unique molecular identifiers. TCRdb fed the PCR reads into MiXCR, producing one record per CDR3 protein. The repertoire holds around 420,000 distinct CDR3 sequences, with 15% to 20% as singletons. Sample: PBMCs, mostly from graft donor cells, taken 360 days after TCRalphabeta/CD19-depleted stem cell transplant. Receptors were obtained from a boy under two years old who had a stem cell transplant for Wiskott-Aldrich syndrome, so the T cells may come from the graft donor.

There are a few counts of this clonotype. V is TRBV29-1 and J is TRBJ2-4; D perhaps matches TRBD2 (6 bases). V was shortened by 5 bases and J by 0 bases, with 17 bases between the two germline ends. The CDR3 extends over 16 amino acids. Germline V lookup: CDR1 SQVTM, CDR2 ANQGSEA. CDR3 nucleotide sequence: TGCAGCGTTTCCATGCCGGGGGTCCCAGCCAAAAACATTCAGTACTTC. It encodes CSVSMPGVPAKNIQYF.

This clonotype was detected only a few times. CDR3 residues: CASSLALSPDDEQFF. The CDR3 DNA sequence: TGTGCCAGCAGCTTAGCATTAAGCCCGGACGATGAGCAGTTCTTC. The V gene is TRBV7-7, the J gene TRBJ2-1; D not certain. The CDR3 spans 15 residues. From germline, CDR1 is SSHAT and CDR2 FNYEAQ (reference sequence). The V end was cut by 0 bases, the J end by 8 bases, with 14 bases between.

The CDR3 region has the DNA TGCAGTTCCCCCCGGGACAGGGGACGTGGCTACACCTTC. Translated, it gives CSSPRDRGRGYTF. The chain couples TRBV20-1 to TRBJ1-2; 10 bases are shared with TRBD1. Germline V CDR1 and CDR2: DFQATT, SNEGSKA (reference sequence). This CDR3 has 13 amino acids. The V segment lost 8 bases and the J segment 7 bases; nucleotides outside the gene matches: 10.

This clonotype was seen at least ten times. V usage is TRBV5-1 and J usage is TRBJ2-3; no clear D gene. The V end lost 4 bases, the J end lost 2 bases, and 11 bases lay between the germline ends. Germline V gene data show CDR1 as SGHRS and CDR2 as YFSETQ. The CDR3 length is 14 residues. CDR3 in DNA: TGCGCCAGCAGCCTTATGACTTTCACAGATACGCAGTATTTT. Translating it yields CASSLMTFTDTQYF.

This clonotype was found a few times. V is TRBV28 and J is TRBJ1-5; D remains ambiguous. V lost 6 bases and J 4 bases, leaving 7 bases between the germline ends. CDR1 MDHEN and CDR2 SYDVKM come from the germline V gene. The CDR3 loop spans 12 amino acids. The CDR3 DNA sequence: TGTGCCAGCAGCTGGCTTAATCAGCCCCAGCATTTT. This gives the protein CASSWLNQPQHF.

The chain is built from TRBV5-1 and TRBJ2-3; a weak D match, TRBD1 (5 bases). Trimming cost V 0 bases and J 2 bases, with 10 bases left between them. This CDR3 region has 15 residues. Germline V lookup: CDR1 SGHRS, CDR2 YFSETQ. CDR3 residues: CASSLGGLLTDTQYF. The DNA for the CDR3 is TGCGCCAGCAGCTTGGGGGGCCTACTCACAGATACGCAGTATTTT.

There are a few counts of this clonotype. The V gene is TRBV5-6, the J gene TRBJ2-5; D ambiguous. V was pared by 1 base and J by 4 bases, with 14 bases between. The CDR3 spans 15 residues. Per germline, CDR1 SGHDT and CDR2 YYEEEE. The CDR3, as DNA: TGTGCCAGCAGCTTGCTGGTTGGGCCGGGAGAGACCCAGTACTTC. This gives the protein CASSLLVGPGETQYF.

The V gene is TRBV4-1, the J gene TRBJ2-2; D not certain. In germline, CDR1 is MGHRA, CDR2 YSYEKL. V was trimmed by 3 bases and J by 1 base, leaving 12 bases between them. This CDR3 spans 16 amino acids. In nucleotides, the CDR3 is TGCGCCAGCAGCCAGCGTCGGACGGTGAACACCGGGGAGCTGTTTTTT. This sequence encodes CASSQRRTVNTGELFF.

The chain joins TRBV12-3 or TRBV12-4 to TRBJ2-7, with 8 bases matching TRBD2. Trimming cost V 3 bases and J 6 bases; bases outside gene matches: 7. The CDR3 has 14 residues. CDR3 in amino acids: CASSLGLGFREQYF. The CDR3 DNA reads as TGTGCCAGCAGTTTGGGACTAGGTTTCCGCGAGCAGTACTTC.

The chain has TRBV12-3 or TRBV12-4 and TRBJ1-4; 9 positions match TRBD1. The ends lost 7 bases at V and 7 bases at J; junction bases unmatched: 10. This CDR3 is 15 amino acids long. CDR3 sequence reads: CASTPRDREGEKLFF. The CDR3 bases are TGTGCCAGCACCCCAAGGGACAGGGAGGGTGAAAAACTGTTTTTT.

The chain carries TRBV29-1 and TRBJ2-3; 8 nucleotides match TRBD1. The V gene's germline CDR1 is SQVTM and CDR2 ANQGSEA. V lost 5 bases to trimming and J lost 4 bases; unmatched junction nucleotides: 5. The CDR3 is made up of 13 amino acids. The CDR3 DNA follows: TGCAGCGTTCACAGGGGGAGTGCAGATACGCAGTATTTT. Its protein is CSVHRGSADTQYF.

This clonotype has more than one count but fewer than ten. The V call is TRBV14, the J call TRBJ2-5; possible D gene TRBD1, 6 bases. Germline CDR1 and CDR2: SGHDN and FVKESK. The CDR3 spans 14 residues. Trimming took off 1 base at V and 5 bases at J, with 11 bases between the two ends. CDR3 amino acids: CASSQVSGAETQYF. As DNA, the CDR3 is TGTGCCAGCAGCCAAGTTTCAGGGGCGGAGACCCAGTACTTC.

There are a few counts of this clonotype. The rearrangement uses TRBV12-3 or TRBV12-4 and TRBJ2-3; 13 positions match TRBD2. This CDR3 region has 20 residues. With 4 bases clipped from V and 4 bases from J, the junction kept 17 bases outside the gene matches. The CDR3 here is CASSSLAPKTSGGRSDTQYF. The CDR3 nucleotides are TGTGCCAGCAGTTCCTTAGCCCCCAAGACTAGCGGGGGGAGGTCAGATACGCAGTATTTT.

The chain has TRBV5-1 and TRBJ2-1; 8 nucleotides match TRBD2. J lost 2 bases, V lost 3 bases, and 10 bases had no gene match. The CDR3 sequence is 17 residues long. Germline V gene sequence: CDR1 SGHRS, CDR2 YFSETQ. Here the CDR3 DNA reads TGCGCCAGCAGCTACTATCCGCGACTAGCGACCTACAATGAGCAGTTCTTC. It codes for CASSYYPRLATYNEQFF.

The V and J genes are TRBV2 and TRBJ2-5, with 10 bases that match TRBD2. CDR1 and CDR2 from the germline V gene are SNHLY and FYNNEI. The ends lost 7 bases at V and 9 bases at J; junction bases unmatched: 14. CDR3 length: 15 residues. CDR3 sequence: CASITSGRARESQYF. Here the CDR3 DNA reads TGTGCCAGCATAACAAGCGGGAGGGCCAGGGAGTCCCAGTACTTC.

The J gene is TRBJ2-7, the V gene TRBV7-2; 8 nucleotides agree with TRBD2. The germline gives CDR1 SGHTA, CDR2 FQGNSA. Trimming at V came to 3 bases and at J to 2 bases, leaving 3 bases not matched to a gene. This CDR3 has 14 amino acids. The CDR3 nucleotides are TGTGCCAGCAGCTTCTCTAGCGGGCCCTACGAGCAGTACTTC. Translating gives CASSFSSGPYEQYF. Filled out from reference TRBV7-2 and TRBJ2-7, the complete variable domain reads GAGVSQSPSNKVTEKGKDVELRCDPISGHTALYWYRQSLGQGLEFLIYFQGNSAPDKSGLPSDRFSAERTGGSVSTLTIQRTQQEDSAVYLCASSFSSGPYEQYFGPGTRLTVT.

The chain recombines TRBV4-2 with TRBJ1-4; 9 nucleotides line up with TRBD1. The CDR3 is 17 residues long. Germline CDR1 LGHNA, CDR2 YNFKEQ. After removal of 0 bases from V and 5 bases from J, the junction contained 7 bases not matched to a gene. CDR3 protein: CASSQEMMGTGNEKLFF. The CDR3 nucleotides are TGTGCCAGCAGCCAAGAGATGATGGGGACAGGGAATGAAAAACTGTTTTTT.

This clonotype was detected a few times. DNA for the CDR3: TGTGCCAGCAGCTACCCTCGTATGGCTACGCAGTATTTT. Its protein is CASSYPRMATQYF. The chain joins TRBV11-2 to TRBJ2-3; D is ambiguous. V was clipped by 4 bases and J by 8 bases, with 13 bases between them. Looked up from germline, CDR1 is SGHAT and CDR2 is FQNNGV. CDR3 length equals 13 residues. The entire variable domain, with the rest obtained from reference TRBV11-2 and TRBJ2-3, is as follows: EAGVAQSPRYKIIEKRQSVAFWCNPISGHATLYWYQQILGQGPKLLIQFQNNGVVDDSQLPKDRFSAERLKGVDSTLKIQPAKLEDSAVYLCASSYPRMATQYFGPGTRLTVL.

This chain connects TRBV5-1 to TRBJ2-7; 9 nucleotides align to TRBD1. Germline trimming cut 0 bases from V and 1 base from J; bases unmatched to any gene: 8. In germline, CDR1 is SGHRS, CDR2 YFSETQ. The CDR3 covers 17 residues. In DNA form, the CDR3 reads TGCGCCAGCAGCTTGGGTTACGGCGGGACAGGGTCCTACGAGCAGTACTTC. As protein: CASSLGYGGTGSYEQYF.

This clonotype came up many times. The V and J genes are TRBV7-9 and TRBJ2-7; D perhaps matches TRBD2 (5 bases). CDR1 SEHNR and CDR2 FQNEAQ come from the germline V gene (reference sequence). With 4 bases removed from V and 3 bases from J, the gap between germline ends came to 13 bases. CDR3 size: 14 residues. The CDR3 protein is CASSSEPGYYEQYF. The CDR3, as DNA: TGTGCCAGCAGCTCGGAACCGGGATACTACGAGCAGTACTTC.

This clonotype was observed many times. The chain couples TRBV6-5 to TRBJ2-2; 12 nucleotides align to TRBD2. Germline V CDR1 and CDR2: MNHEY, SVGAGI. V was clipped by 0 bases and J by 10 bases; unmatched bases: 3. This CDR3 has 15 residues. The CDR3 loop is CASSYSASGRVELFF. The CDR3 bases are TGTGCCAGCAGTTACTCGGCTAGCGGGAGGGTGGAGCTGTTTTTT.